A selection of T cell receptor beta chains follows, all from one sample in a study of T cells in Graves' hyperthyroidism and ophthalmopathy. TCRdb reanalysed the multiplex PCR reads using MiXCR and keeps one entry per CDR3 protein. The sample has around 520,000 distinct CDR3 sequences, about 15% seen once. Sequencing input: blood. The receptors originated from a woman aged 40 to 55 with Graves' hyperthyroidism. Both conserved end residues are trimmed from each CDR3. Clone size is not always given. Where it is, it says once, few, many or a class for expanded clones.

j_gene,v_gene,abundance,CDR3aa
TRBJ1-2,TRBV4-1,many,ASSQDTGTGGAGGYT
TRBJ2-3,TRBV20-1,NA,SADLTSAEGGTDTQY
TRBJ1-1,TRBV7-9,NA,ASSHDRAPHF
TRBJ2-1,TRBV2,many,ASRQGGSSYNEQF
TRBJ2-1,TRBV3-1,many,ASSQGTSGPAYNEQF
TRBJ1-1,TRBV28,many,ASRPYGRGTEAF
TRBJ2-7,TRBV12-5,few,ASGSRTGGSEQY
TRBJ1-2,TRBV28,many,ASSLQSGQEDYGYT
TRBJ1-1,TRBV3-1,NA,ASSPVGASTEAF
TRBJ1-2,TRBV28,NA,ASSFGEGGYYGYT
TRBJ2-1,TRBV29-1,NA,SVEGPSGRSYNEQF
TRBJ1-2,TRBV5-5,many,ASSRRVSGGDGYT
TRBJ2-5,TRBV20-1,many,SARDPTIIETQY
TRBJ2-3,TRBV29-1,many,SVEDPSGVSTDTQY
TRBJ2-5,TRBV6-1,many,ASRTDREETQY